This TCR beta chain originates from a study of blood T cell repertoires in COVID-19. Overall study: T cells, B-cell-depleted T cells, or PBMCs supplied cDNA or gDNA.

Participant ages covered 18 to 89 years across some 25 US areas. Data came from immunoSEQ multiplex PCR; TCRdb stores just in-frame clones and leaves some out. The sample holds roughly 330,000 clones, about 87% seen once. V lost 0 bases and J 15 bases, leaving 11 bases between the germline ends. Germline values: CDR1 MNHNS, CDR2 SASEGT. This CDR3 contains 12 residues. The chain joins TRBV6-1 to TRBJ1-4; D is unresolved. The sequence was collected from a woman in her thirties who had recovered from COVID-19. Material: PBMCs or T cells enriched from blood (not recorded which). In nucleotides, the CDR3 is TGTGCCAGCAGTGAAGCAGGGAGGATGGTGTTTTTT. Translating gives CASSEAGRMVFF.